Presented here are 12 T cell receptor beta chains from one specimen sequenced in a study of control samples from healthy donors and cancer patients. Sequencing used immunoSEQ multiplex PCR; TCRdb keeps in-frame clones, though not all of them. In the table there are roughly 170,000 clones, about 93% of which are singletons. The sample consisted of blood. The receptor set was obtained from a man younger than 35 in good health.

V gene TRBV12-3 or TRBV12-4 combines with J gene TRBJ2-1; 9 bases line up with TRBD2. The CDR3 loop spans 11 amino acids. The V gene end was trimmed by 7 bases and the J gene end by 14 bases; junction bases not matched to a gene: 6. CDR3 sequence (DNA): TGTGCCAGCAACATAGCGGGGGTAGAGTTCTTC. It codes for CASNIAGVEFF.

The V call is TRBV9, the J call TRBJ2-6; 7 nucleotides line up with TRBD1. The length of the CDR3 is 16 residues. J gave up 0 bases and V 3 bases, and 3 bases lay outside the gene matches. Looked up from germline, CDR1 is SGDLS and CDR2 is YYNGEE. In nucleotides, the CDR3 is TGTGCCAGCAGCGGACAGGGCTACTCTGGGGCCAACGTCCTGACTTTC. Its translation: CASSGQGYSGANVLTF. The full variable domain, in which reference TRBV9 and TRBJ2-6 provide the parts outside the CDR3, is DSGVTQTPKHLITATGQRVTLRCSPRSGDLSVYWYQQSLDQGLQFLIQYYNGEERAKGNILERFSAQQFPDLHSELNLSSLELGDSALYFCASSGQGYSGANVLTFGAGSRLTVL.

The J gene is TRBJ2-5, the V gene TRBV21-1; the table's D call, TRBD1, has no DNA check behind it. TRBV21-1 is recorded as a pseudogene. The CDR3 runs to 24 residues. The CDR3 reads CASSKWACVSGLRAFTGYQETQYF. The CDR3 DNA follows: TGTGCCAGCAGCAAATGGGCTTGCGTTTCCGGCTTGCGAGCTTTTACAGGGTACCAAGAGACCCAGTACTTC.

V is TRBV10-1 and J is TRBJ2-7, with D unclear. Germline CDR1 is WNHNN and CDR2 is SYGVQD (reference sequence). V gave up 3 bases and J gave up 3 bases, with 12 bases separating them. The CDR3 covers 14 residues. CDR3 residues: CASSEGLSVYEQYF. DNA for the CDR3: TGCGCCAGCAGTGAAGGGCTTTCCGTCTACGAGCAGTACTTC.

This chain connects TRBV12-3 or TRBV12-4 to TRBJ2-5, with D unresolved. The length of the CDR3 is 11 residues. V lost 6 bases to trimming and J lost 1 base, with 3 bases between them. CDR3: CASSRQETQYF. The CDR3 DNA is TGTGCCAGCAGCCGCCAAGAGACCCAGTACTTC.

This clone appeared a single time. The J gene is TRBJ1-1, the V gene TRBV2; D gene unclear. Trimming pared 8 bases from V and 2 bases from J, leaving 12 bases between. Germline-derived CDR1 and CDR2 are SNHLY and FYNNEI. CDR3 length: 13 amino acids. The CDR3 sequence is CASVAETNTEAFF. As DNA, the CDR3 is TGTGCCAGCGTCGCCGAAACCAACACTGAAGCTTTCTTT.

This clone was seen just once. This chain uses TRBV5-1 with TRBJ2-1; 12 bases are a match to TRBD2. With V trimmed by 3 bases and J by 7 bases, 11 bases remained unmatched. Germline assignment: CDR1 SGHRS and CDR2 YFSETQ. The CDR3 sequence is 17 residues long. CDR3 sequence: CASSWDASGGAGNEQFF. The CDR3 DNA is TGCGCCAGCAGCTGGGACGCTAGCGGGGGGGCTGGAAATGAGCAGTTCTTC. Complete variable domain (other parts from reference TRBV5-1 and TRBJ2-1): KAGVTQTPRYLIKTRGQQVTLSCSPISGHRSVSWYQQTPGQGLQFLFEYFSETQRNKGNFPGRFSGRQFSNSRSEMNVSTLELGDSALYLCASSWDASGGAGNEQFFGPGTRLTVL.

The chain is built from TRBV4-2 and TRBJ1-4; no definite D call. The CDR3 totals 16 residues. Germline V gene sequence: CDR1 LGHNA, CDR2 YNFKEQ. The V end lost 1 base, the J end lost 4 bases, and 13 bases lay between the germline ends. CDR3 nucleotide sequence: TGTGCCAGCAGCCAAGTTGTGGCGGGTCTTAATGAAAAACTGTTTTTT. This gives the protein CASSQVVAGLNEKLFF.

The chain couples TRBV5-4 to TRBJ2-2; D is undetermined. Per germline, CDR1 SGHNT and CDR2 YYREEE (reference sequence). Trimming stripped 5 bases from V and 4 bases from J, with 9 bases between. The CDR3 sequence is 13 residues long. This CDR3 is CASSSPPTGELFF. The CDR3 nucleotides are TGTGCCAGCAGTTCCCCGCCCACCGGGGAGCTGTTTTTT.

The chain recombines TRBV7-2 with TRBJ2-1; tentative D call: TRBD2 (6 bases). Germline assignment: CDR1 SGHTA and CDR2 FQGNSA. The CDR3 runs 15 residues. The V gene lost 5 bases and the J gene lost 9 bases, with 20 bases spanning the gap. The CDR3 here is CASSPFSAGIGEQFF. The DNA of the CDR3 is TGTGCCAGCAGCCCTTTTAGTGCGGGGATAGGTGAGCAGTTCTTC.

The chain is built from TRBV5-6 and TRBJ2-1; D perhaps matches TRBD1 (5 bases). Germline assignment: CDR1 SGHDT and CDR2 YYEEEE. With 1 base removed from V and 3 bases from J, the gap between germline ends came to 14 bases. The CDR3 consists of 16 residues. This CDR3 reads CASSLISGLYYNEQFF. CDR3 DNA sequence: TGTGCCAGCAGCTTGATTTCAGGGCTCTACTACAATGAGCAGTTCTTC.

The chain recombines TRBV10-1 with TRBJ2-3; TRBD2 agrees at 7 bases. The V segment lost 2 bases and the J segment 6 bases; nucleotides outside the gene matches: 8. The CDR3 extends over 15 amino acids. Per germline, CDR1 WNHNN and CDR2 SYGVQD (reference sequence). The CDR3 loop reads CASSEAGDFVDTQYF. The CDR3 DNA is TGCGCCAGCAGTGAGGCGGGGGACTTTGTGGATACGCAGTATTTT.